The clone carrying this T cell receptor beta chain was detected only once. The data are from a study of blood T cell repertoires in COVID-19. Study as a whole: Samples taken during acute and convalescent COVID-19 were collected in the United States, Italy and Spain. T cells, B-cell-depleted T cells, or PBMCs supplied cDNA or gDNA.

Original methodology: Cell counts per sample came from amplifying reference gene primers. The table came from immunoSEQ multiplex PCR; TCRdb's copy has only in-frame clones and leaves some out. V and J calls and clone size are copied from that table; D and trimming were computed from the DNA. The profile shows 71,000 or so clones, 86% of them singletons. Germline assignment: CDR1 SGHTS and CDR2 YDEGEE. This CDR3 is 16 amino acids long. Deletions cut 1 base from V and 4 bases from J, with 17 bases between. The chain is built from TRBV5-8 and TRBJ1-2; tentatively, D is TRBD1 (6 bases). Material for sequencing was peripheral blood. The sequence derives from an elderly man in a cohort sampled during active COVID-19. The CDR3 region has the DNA TGTGCCAGCAGCTTGTTCAGCGCCGAAGGGGGCTATGGCTACACCTTC. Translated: CASSLFSAEGGYGYTF.